This T cell receptor (beta chain) is drawn from a study of blood T cell repertoires in COVID-19 (dated by TCRdb to 2020 to 2022). About the full investigation: The collaborator samples originated in the United States, Italy and Spain and spanned the acute and convalescent phases of COVID-19. Subjects who had been exposed to COVID-19, were actively infected with it, or had recovered from it provided the deeply sampled blood TCRbeta repertoires that made up the dataset. The prospective study material was composed of cDNA or gDNA derived from T cells, B-cell-depleted T cells, or PBMCs. The samples were drawn from the first 160 participants of the ongoing ImmuneRACE study and from 950 to 1,500 subjects provided by 6 global collaborators. The sample metadata nearly always contained a de-identified subject ID, COVID-19 status, age in years and sex. The repertoires were released in a freely available public database meant as a resource for research on the immune response to SARS-CoV-2. Where available, HLA class I and class II types were taken from metadata supplied by the sample provider and were not determined by assay-based typing. General conclusions and limits of the study: Clinical and demographic metadata were provided uncurated, with the amount varying by source and participant.

The immunoSEQ Assay, a bias-controlled multiplex PCR, was used to amplify TCRbeta CDR3 regions from genomic DNA. On the study's bioinformatics: Within the assay, amplification of reference gene primers was used to estimate how many nucleated cells each sample contained. Sequence reads were collapsed and filtered to measure the absolute abundance of every unique TCRbeta CDR3 rearrangement. For each sample, productive Simpson clonality was calculated as the square root of Simpson's diversity index over productive rearrangements. The clones in this table, taken by TCRdb from immuneACCESS, are in-frame only. Not every clone is retained; where verified, under half of the shortfall comes from an unresolved V gene, and the cause of the rest is unknown. V and J calls plus clone size are reproduced from that table; the DNA served to infer D and trimming. The sample table holds about 150,000 clones, of which more than 80% were seen once. Of the sample, 0.5% to 0.55% falls within the top ten clones.

Collaborating institutions collected whole blood in K2EDTA tubes following their own protocols. Collaborator samples were shipped for TCRbeta analysis as frozen whole blood, isolated PBMCs, or DNA extracted from either sample type. About this clone itself: Its antigen is not yet known. There are no base qualities to consult, and no much larger clone falls within one base.

V gives up 1 base and J gives up 4 bases, and the segment between their germline ends measures 16 bases. The germline V gene (reference sequence) sets CDR1 to SEHNR and CDR2 to FQNEAQ. Its CDR3 holds 16 amino acids, cysteine through phenylalanine. The CDR3 DNA has 48 bases and is translated from base 1. Material for sequencing was peripheral blood. The origin of this receptor is a man between 50 and 59 years old with acute or convalescent COVID-19. Rearrangement joined TRBV7-9 to TRBJ1-1, with the D gene uncertain. The DNA is as follows: TGTGCCAGCAGCTTAGGAAGTAGTAGATGGGCCACTGAAGCTTTCTTT. This gives the protein CASSLGSSRWATEAFF.